This TCR beta chain emerged from a study of blood T cell repertoires in COVID-19. Whole-study context: Italy, Spain and the United States were the sources of the convalescent and acute COVID-19 samples. T cells, B-cell-depleted T cells, or PBMCs supplied cDNA or gDNA.

This CDR3 is built from 13 residues. Germline CDR1 is LGHNT and CDR2 is FRNRAP. V dropped 3 bases and J dropped 3 bases, with 7 bases sitting between them. Methods used by the authors: Reference gene primers were amplified, and this amplification served to estimate nucleated cell counts. The method was immunoSEQ multiplex PCR; TCRdb's version includes in-frame clones alone and lacks a portion of them. That table supplies the V and J calls and clone size; D and trimming were determined from the DNA. Of 84,000 or so clones listed, roughly 80% are singletons. The rearrangement uses TRBV12-5 and TRBJ2-3, with D possibly TRBD1 on 5 matching bases. Sample: peripheral blood. The source of this sequence is an elderly woman with acute or convalescent COVID-19. CDR3 protein: CASGLGVTDTQYF. DNA for the CDR3: TGTGCTAGTGGTTTAGGGGTGACAGATACGCAGTATTTT.